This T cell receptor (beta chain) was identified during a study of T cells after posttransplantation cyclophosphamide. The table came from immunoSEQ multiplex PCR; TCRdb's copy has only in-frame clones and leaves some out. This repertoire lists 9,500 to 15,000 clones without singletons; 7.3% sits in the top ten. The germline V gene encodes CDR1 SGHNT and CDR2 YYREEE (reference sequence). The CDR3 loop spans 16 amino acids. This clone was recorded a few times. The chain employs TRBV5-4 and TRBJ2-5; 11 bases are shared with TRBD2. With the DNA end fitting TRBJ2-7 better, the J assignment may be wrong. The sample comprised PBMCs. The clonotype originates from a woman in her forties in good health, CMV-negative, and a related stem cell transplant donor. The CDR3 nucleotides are TGTGCCAGCAGCTCGAAACTACTAGCGGGAGCGAACGAGCAGTACTTC. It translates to CASSSKLLAGANEQYF.